One and the same sample provided the 23 T cell receptor beta chains below, sequenced in a study of T cells in Graves' hyperthyroidism and ophthalmopathy (dated by TCRdb to about 2019). Library method: multiplex PCR. Sequencing was performed on an Illumina HiSeq 2000. TCR beta CDR3 regions were amplified from RNA transcripts. The first round of RT-PCR for the TCR CDR3 was performed with the HTBI primer set and the Qiagen OneStep RT-PCR kit. TCRdb's own reprocessing of the public reads used fastp at Q25 and MiXCR and kept productive beta chains. Each CDR3 protein gets just one entry, which takes the most common genes and DNA from the rows behind it. Here the sample has under 450,000 distinct CDR3 sequences; 13% occur a single time. About a fifth of the sample comes from the top ten. The sequenced sample was blood. These receptors originate from a young man with Graves' hyperthyroidism that later progressed to Graves' ophthalmopathy.

There are many counts of this clonotype. This chain uses TRBV12-3 or TRBV12-4 with TRBJ2-3; unclear D gene. V was shortened by 4 bases and J by 2 bases, with 7 bases between the two germline ends. The CDR3 totals 13 residues. This CDR3 reads CASSYTVTDTQYF. The CDR3 region has the DNA TGTGCCAGCAGTTACACCGTCACAGATACGCAGTATTTT.

This clonotype came up a few times. V gene TRBV6-5 combines with J gene TRBJ1-1; 7 nucleotides line up with TRBD1. Germline CDR1 reads MNHEY; CDR2 reads SVGAGI. With V trimmed by 7 bases and J by 5 bases, 7 bases remained unmatched. The CDR3 is made up of 13 amino acids. CDR3 DNA sequence: TGTGCCAGCACCCCGACAGGGTCAACTGAAGCTTTCTTT. Translating it yields CASTPTGSTEAFF.

This clonotype was found many times. V gene TRBV12-3 or TRBV12-4 combines with J gene TRBJ2-1; TRBD2 matches at 7 bases. The CDR3 length is 14 residues. The V gene end was trimmed by 10 bases and the J gene end by 0 bases; junction bases not matched to a gene: 6. The CDR3 loop reads CAIRGGSSYNEQFF. CDR3 coding DNA: TGTGCCATCCGGGGAGGGAGCTCCTACAATGAGCAGTTCTTC.

The gene calls are TRBV5-1 and TRBJ2-7; 8 positions agree with TRBD1. CDR1 is SGHRS, CDR2 YFSETQ, per germline. The CDR3 loop spans 19 amino acids. With V trimmed by 4 bases and J by 0 bases, 18 bases remained unmatched. DNA of the CDR3: TGCGCCAGCAGCCATGGCGGGACAGGCCTCCGGGGGAGCTCCTACGAGCAGTACTTC. As protein: CASSHGGTGLRGSSYEQYF.

Worth noting for this clonotype: A much bigger clone sits one base away, suggesting this may be a read error. The chain recombines TRBV6-9 with TRBJ2-7; 12 nucleotides match TRBD2. The CDR3 is 17 amino acids. Germline CDR1 is MNHGY and CDR2 is SVAAGI. The CDR3 DNA reads TGTGTCAGCAGTCCCCTCCGGACTAGCGGGGCCCGGGGCGAGCAGTACTTC. Translating gives CVSSPLRTSGARGEQYF.

This clonotype was recorded at least ten times. The rearrangement uses TRBV6-1 and TRBJ1-1, with 9 bases that match TRBD1. Per the germline V gene, CDR1 is MNHNS and CDR2 is SASEGT. This CDR3 has 14 residues. V was pared by 4 bases and J by 5 bases, with 5 bases of the junction left unmatched. The CDR3 loop is CASSAGDRATEAFF. CDR3 DNA: TGTGCCAGCAGTGCAGGGGACAGGGCTACTGAAGCTTTCTTT.

CDR3 sequence reads: CASRFSSQGPGYTF. The CDR3, as DNA: TGTGCCAGCAGATTTTCCAGCCAGGGACCGGGCTACACCTTC. V gene TRBV28 combines with J gene TRBJ1-2; TRBD1 might be the D (5 bases). The CDR3 covers 14 residues. From germline, CDR1 is MDHEN and CDR2 SYDVKM. Between the trimmed V and J ends, which lost 6 bases and 8 bases, there was a span of 19 bases.

This clonotype has at least ten counts. The rearrangement joins TRBV28 to TRBJ2-7; D unclear. V was clipped by 6 bases and J by 2 bases, with 20 bases between them. The germline gives CDR1 MDHEN, CDR2 SYDVKM. The CDR3 covers 16 residues. CDR3 loop: CASRAPPPGLPYEQYF. DNA of the CDR3: TGTGCCAGCAGGGCCCCCCCCCCAGGTCTGCCCTACGAGCAGTACTTC.

This clonotype came up many times. The V and J genes are TRBV6-5 and TRBJ1-6, with 7 bases that match TRBD1. The CDR3 is 16 amino acids. In germline, CDR1 is MNHEY, CDR2 SVGAGI. J gave up 6 bases and V 2 bases, and 7 bases lay outside the gene matches. CDR3 protein: CASSYRGGTANSPLHF. The CDR3 nucleotides are TGTGCCAGCAGTTACAGGGGCGGGACAGCTAATTCACCCCTCCACTTT.

The CDR3 DNA sequence: TGTGCCAGCAGTTCGACTAGCGGGAAAGAGACCCAGTACTTC. Its translation: CASSSTSGKETQYF. The chain has TRBV12-3 or TRBV12-4 and TRBJ2-5; TRBD2 aligns across 11 bases. The CDR3 has 14 residues. Germline trimming cut 4 bases from V and 3 bases from J; bases unmatched to any gene: 1.

This clonotype was seen repeatedly, ten times or more. This chain links TRBV12-5 with TRBJ2-3; TRBD1 is a possible D gene (6 bases). This CDR3 has 15 amino acids. Trimming shortened V by 6 bases and J by 1 base, and 14 bases separated the two germline ends. Germline CDR1 LGHNT, CDR2 FRNRAP. CDR3 amino acids: CASGLGQTGTDTQYF. Written as DNA, the CDR3 is TGTGCTAGTGGCTTAGGACAGACGGGCACAGATACGCAGTATTTT.

This clonotype has at least ten counts. The V and J genes are TRBV6-1 and TRBJ1-2; the match to TRBD1 covers 10 bases. CDR1 is MNHNS and CDR2 is SASEGT in the germline V gene. V trimming: 5 bases; J trimming: 8 bases; junction bases outside the gene matches: 11. The length of the CDR3 is 15 residues. CDR3 nucleotides: TGTGCCAGCAGTACCGGGACAGGGGCGCCGGGGGGCTACACCTTC. Translation gives CASSTGTGAPGGYTF.

This chain connects TRBV18 to TRBJ1-4, with D unclear. CDR3 length: 13 residues. Trimming removed 1 base from V and 4 bases from J, with 4 bases in between. The germline CDR1 and CDR2 sequences are KGHSH and LQKENI. This CDR3 reads CASSPQGNEKLFF. The CDR3, as DNA: TGTGCCAGCTCACCACAGGGTAATGAAAAACTGTTTTTT.

This clonotype was counted ten times or more. The chain uses TRBV12-3 or TRBV12-4 and TRBJ2-7; D not resolved. CDR3 length equals 14 residues. V gave up 0 bases and J gave up 4 bases, with 10 bases separating them. The CDR3 region is CASSLASVNYEQYF. CDR3 DNA: TGTGCCAGCAGTTTAGCATCTGTTAATTACGAGCAGTACTTC.

V and J are TRBV6-1 and TRBJ1-1; D is perhaps TRBD1 (5 bases). The CDR3 is 14 residues long. Deletions cut 6 bases from V and 4 bases from J, with 15 bases between. From germline, CDR1 is MNHNS and CDR2 SASEGT. This chain's CDR3 is CASSTQGVGTEAFF. The DNA for the CDR3 is TGTGCCAGCAGCACGCAGGGTGTTGGCACTGAAGCTTTCTTT.

This clonotype has at least ten counts. This chain links TRBV6-1 with TRBJ2-2; D remains unclear. Trimming cost V 6 bases and J 6 bases, with 11 bases left between them. The germline CDR1 and CDR2 sequences are MNHNS and SASEGT. This CDR3 is built from 13 residues. CDR3 region: CASRRLDAGELFF. The CDR3 DNA sequence: TGTGCCAGCAGAAGGCTAGATGCCGGGGAGCTGTTTTTT.

This chain links TRBV6-1 with TRBJ2-1, with D maybe TRBD1 (5 bases). The CDR3 totals 13 residues. CDR1 MNHNS and CDR2 SASEGT come from the germline V gene. V lost 2 bases to trimming and J lost 15 bases, with 17 bases between them. CDR3 protein: CASSEQNRRAAFF. DNA for the CDR3: TGTGCCAGCAGTGAACAGAACCGCAGGGCCGCGTTCTTC.

On this clonotype itself: A much larger clone lies a single base off, so this may be a read error. This chain joins TRBV12-3 or TRBV12-4 and TRBJ1-4; D gene uncertain. The CDR3 length is 14 residues. The CDR3 nucleotides are TGTGCCGGCAGCCCGACGGAGTATAATGAAAAACTGTTTTTT. Translated: CAGSPTEYNEKLFF.

CDR3 amino acids: CASSREEGASSTDTQYF. CDR3 in DNA: TGTGCCAGCAGCCGAGAGGAGGGGGCAAGTTCAACAGATACGCAGTATTTT. V and J are TRBV14 and TRBJ2-3, with D perhaps TRBD1 (7 bases). The CDR3 runs to 17 residues. CDR1 and CDR2 from the germline V gene are SGHDN and FVKESK. V dropped 4 bases and J dropped 3 bases, with 20 bases sitting between them.

The V and J genes are TRBV20-1 and TRBJ2-7; D possibly corresponds to TRBD1 (6 bases). With 6 bases removed from V and 7 bases from J, the gap between germline ends came to 22 bases. In germline, CDR1 is DFQATT, CDR2 SNEGSKA (reference sequence). The CDR3 runs 14 residues. Here the CDR3 DNA reads TGCAGTGCACCGCGACAGGACCCGCAGGGGGAGCAGTACTTC. It is translated as CSAPRQDPQGEQYF.

This clonotype was picked up many times. The chain is built from TRBV28 and TRBJ2-4; 7 bases line up with TRBD1. Trimming removed 5 bases from V and 7 bases from J; junction bases left unmatched: 5. CDR1 and CDR2 (germline): MDHEN, SYDVKM. This CDR3 has 13 residues. The CDR3, as DNA: TGTGCCAGCAGTCGGACAGGAAGTAACATTCAGTACTTC. This gives the protein CASSRTGSNIQYF.

The rearrangement uses TRBV12-3 or TRBV12-4 and TRBJ1-1, with D maybe TRBD1 (6 bases). Deletions cut 5 bases from V and 6 bases from J, with 16 bases between. The CDR3 has 14 amino acids. CDR3 sequence (DNA): TGTGCCAGCAGTCCGGGACAAACCAACGCTGAAGCTTTCTTT. It is translated as CASSPGQTNAEAFF.

In its sample, this clonotype was seen a few times. CDR3 bases: TGTGCCAGCAGCTTTCCCTCGACAGGAACTTACGAGCAGTACTTC. Translating gives CASSFPSTGTYEQYF. V usage is TRBV11-1 and J usage is TRBJ2-7; TRBD1 might be the D (6 bases). With 3 bases removed from V and 4 bases from J, the gap between germline ends came to 16 bases. The CDR3 length is 15 residues. Per the germline V gene, CDR1 is SGHAT and CDR2 is FQDESV (reference sequence).